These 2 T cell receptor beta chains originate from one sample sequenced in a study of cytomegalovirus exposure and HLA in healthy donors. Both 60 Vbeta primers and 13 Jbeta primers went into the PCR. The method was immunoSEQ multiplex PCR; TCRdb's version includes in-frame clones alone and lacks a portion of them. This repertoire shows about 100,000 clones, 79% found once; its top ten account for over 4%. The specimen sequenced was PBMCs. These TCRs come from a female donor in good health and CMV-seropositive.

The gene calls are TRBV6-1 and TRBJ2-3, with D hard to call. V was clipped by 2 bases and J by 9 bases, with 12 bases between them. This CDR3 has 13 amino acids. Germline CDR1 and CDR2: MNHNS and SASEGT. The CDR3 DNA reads TGTGCCAGCAGTGAATCCCCGGCTAGAACGCAGTATTTT. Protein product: CASSESPARTQYF.

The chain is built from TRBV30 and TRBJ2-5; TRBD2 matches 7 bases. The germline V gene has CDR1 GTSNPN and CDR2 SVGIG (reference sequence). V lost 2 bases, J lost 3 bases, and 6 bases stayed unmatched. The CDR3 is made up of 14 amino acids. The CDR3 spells CAWSLAGVKETQYF. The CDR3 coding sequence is TGTGCCTGGAGTCTCGCGGGGGTCAAAGAGACCCAGTACTTC.